Listed here are 9 T cell receptor beta chains from one sample, sequenced in a study of blood T cell repertoires in COVID-19. The assay was immunoSEQ multiplex PCR, and TCRdb's table has in-frame clones only and misses some. The sample has 150,000 to 200,000 clones; around 90% are singletons. The specimen sequenced was peripheral blood. All receptors derive from a man aged 50-60 years with acute or convalescent COVID-19.

V usage is TRBV7-3 and J usage is TRBJ2-7; 13 bases map to TRBD2. The V gene's germline CDR1 is SGHTA and CDR2 FQGTGA. The CDR3 is 17 residues long. V shed 5 bases, J shed 5 bases, and the junction held 12 bases outside the gene matches. CDR3 sequence reads: CASSPGRTSGRIHEQYF. For the CDR3, the DNA is TGTGCCAGCAGCCCAGGGAGGACTAGCGGGAGAATCCACGAGCAGTACTTC.

This clone came up once. The chain carries TRBV1 and TRBJ2-1; TRBD2, the table's D call, was not compared with the DNA. TRBV1 is labeled a pseudogene. The CDR3 runs to 18 residues. The DNA for the CDR3 is TGCACCAGCAGCCATTGGGGGAGAAGGGGCCGGGACTGCAATGAGCAGTTCTTC. It encodes CTSSHWGRRGRDCNEQFF.

The chain combines TRBV5-6 with TRBJ1-5; D uncertain. This CDR3 has 12 amino acids. Per the germline V gene, CDR1 is SGHDT and CDR2 is YYEEEE. Trimming cost V 4 bases and J 2 bases, with 4 bases left between them. CDR3 in DNA: TGTGCCAGCAGCGTCGGCAATCAGCCCCAGCATTTT. It encodes CASSVGNQPQHF. Combining the CDR3 with reference TRBV5-6 and TRBJ1-5 gives the whole variable domain DAGVTQSPTHLIKTRGQQVTLRCSPKSGHDTVSWYQQALGQGPQFIFQYYEEEERQRGNFPDRFSGHQFPNYSSELNVNALLLGDSALYLCASSVGNQPQHFGDGTRLSIL.

The chain joins TRBV27 to TRBJ2-3; 10 nucleotides line up with TRBD2. V trimming: 6 bases; J trimming: 0 bases; junction bases outside the gene matches: 12. CDR3 length: 18 residues. Germline CDR1 and CDR2: MNHEY and SMNVEV (reference sequence). DNA of the CDR3: TGTGCCAGCAGACTTGGGACTAGCGAACCCTCCAGCACAGATACGCAGTATTTT. It is translated as CASRLGTSEPSSTDTQYF.

V gene TRBV7-8 combines with J gene TRBJ1-5; D is undetermined. In germline, CDR1 is SGHVS, CDR2 FQNEAQ. The CDR3 runs to 15 residues. The germline V and J ends were trimmed by 1 base and 0 bases, with 7 bases remaining between them. DNA for the CDR3: TGTGCCAGCAGCTTAGTCGCAGATAGCAATCAGCCCCAGCATTTT. Its protein is CASSLVADSNQPQHF. The variable domain in full, completed from reference TRBV7-8 and TRBJ1-5, reads GAGVSQSPRYKVAKRGQDVALRCDPISGHVSLFWYQQALGQGPEFLTYFQNEAQLDKSGLPSDRFFAERPEGSVSTLKIQRTQQEDSAVYLCASSLVADSNQPQHFGDGTRLSIL.

The V and J genes are TRBV12-3 or TRBV12-4 and TRBJ1-1; TRBD1 might be the D (6 bases). The CDR3 is 13 amino acids. Trimming shortened V by 6 bases and J by 1 base, and 9 bases separated the two germline ends. CDR3 nucleotides: TGTGCCAGCAGCCAACAGGGGAACACTGAAGCTTTCTTT. Its translation is CASSQQGNTEAFF.

The chain uses TRBV7-2 and TRBJ2-7; TRBD2 aligns across 11 bases. With 3 bases clipped from V and 4 bases from J, the junction kept 14 bases outside the gene matches. In germline, CDR1 is SGHTA, CDR2 FQGNSA. This CDR3 spans 18 amino acids. CDR3 protein: CASSLQRGTSGGSYEQYF. CDR3 sequence (DNA): TGTGCCAGCAGCTTGCAACGCGGAACTAGCGGGGGCTCATACGAGCAGTACTTC.

V usage is TRBV7-2 and J usage is TRBJ2-2; D is ambiguous. V lost 5 bases and J 4 bases, leaving 14 bases between the germline ends. The length of the CDR3 is 15 residues. Germline loops: CDR1 SGHTA, CDR2 FQGNSA. The CDR3 spells CASSPRRLGTGELFF. The CDR3 DNA reads TGTGCCAGCAGCCCGAGGCGGTTGGGCACCGGGGAGCTGTTTTTT.

The chain recombines TRBV7-2 with TRBJ2-2; the match to TRBD2 covers 12 bases. This CDR3 is built from 16 residues. Losses at the gene ends were 5 bases for V and 1 base for J; bases not matched to a gene: 2. Germline-derived CDR1 and CDR2 are SGHTA and FQGNSA. The CDR3 DNA is TGTGCCAGCAGCAAACTAGCGGGGGGGAACACCGGGGAGCTGTTTTTT. This sequence encodes CASSKLAGGNTGELFF. The whole variable domain, filled in from reference TRBV7-2 and TRBJ2-2, reads GAGVSQSPSNKVTEKGKDVELRCDPISGHTALYWYRQSLGQGLEFLIYFQGNSAPDKSGLPSDRFSAERTGGSVSTLTIQRTQQEDSAVYLCASSKLAGGNTGELFFGEGSRLTVL.